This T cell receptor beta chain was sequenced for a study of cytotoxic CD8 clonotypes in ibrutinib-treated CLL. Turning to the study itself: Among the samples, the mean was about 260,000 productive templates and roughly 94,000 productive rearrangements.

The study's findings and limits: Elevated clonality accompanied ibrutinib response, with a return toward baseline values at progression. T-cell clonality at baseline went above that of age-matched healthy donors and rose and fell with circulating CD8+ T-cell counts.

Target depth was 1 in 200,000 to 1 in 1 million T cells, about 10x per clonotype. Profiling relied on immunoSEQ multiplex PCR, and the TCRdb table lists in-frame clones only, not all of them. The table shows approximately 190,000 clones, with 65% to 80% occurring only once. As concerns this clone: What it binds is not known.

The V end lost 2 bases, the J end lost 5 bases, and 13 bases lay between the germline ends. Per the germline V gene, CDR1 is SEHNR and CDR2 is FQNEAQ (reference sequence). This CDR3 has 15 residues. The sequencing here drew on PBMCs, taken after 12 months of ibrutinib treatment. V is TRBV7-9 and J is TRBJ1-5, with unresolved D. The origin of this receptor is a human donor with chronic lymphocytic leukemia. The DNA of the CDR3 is TGTGCCAGCAGCTTAACCGGGCCGGGTTATCAGCCCCAGCATTTT. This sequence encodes CASSLTGPGYQPQHF.